These 3 T cell receptor beta chains were sequenced from one sample in a study of cytomegalovirus exposure and HLA in healthy donors. The assay was immunoSEQ multiplex PCR, and TCRdb's table has in-frame clones only and misses some. The repertoire holds 100,000 to 150,000 clones, with roughly 89% as singletons. The specimen was PBMCs. The receptors originated from a woman aged 18-30 years in good health and CMV-seronegative.

This rearrangement joins TRBV7-9 to TRBJ1-2; D is undetermined. The germline CDR1 and CDR2 sequences are SEHNR and FQNEAQ (reference sequence). The CDR3 totals 12 residues. Trimming shortened V by 1 base and J by 4 bases, and 4 bases separated the two germline ends. The CDR3 loop is CASSLGVYGYTF. Written as DNA, the CDR3 is TGTGCCAGCAGCTTAGGAGTCTATGGCTACACCTTC.

V is TRBV4-1 and J is TRBJ2-3; TRBD1 matches at 9 bases. Germline CDR1 reads MGHRA; CDR2 reads YSYEKL. V was pared by 4 bases and J by 3 bases, with 11 bases of the junction left unmatched. The CDR3 is made up of 17 amino acids. CDR3 in amino acids: CASSPVPGQGGTDTQYF. The DNA for the CDR3 is TGCGCCAGCAGCCCAGTTCCGGGACAGGGCGGGACAGATACGCAGTATTTT.

This chain links TRBV9 with TRBJ1-2; a weak D match, TRBD1 (6 bases). In germline, CDR1 is SGDLS, CDR2 YYNGEE. Trimming pared 3 bases from V and 1 base from J, leaving 10 bases between. The CDR3 has 14 amino acids. The CDR3 DNA is TGTGCCAGCAGCGAGGGACACTTTAACTATGGCTACACCTTC. As protein: CASSEGHFNYGYTF.